This TCR beta chain was profiled in a study of cytomegalovirus exposure and HLA in healthy donors. Study-level findings and limits: Later on, an analysis showed TCR association rates differing by HLA locus, with DRB1 the most and HLA-C the fewest. A later analysis reportedly found fewer N-insertions in an Asian-associated ancestry cluster than the approximately 700-donor mean. For most TCR sequences rarity was the rule, although some public TCRs occurred in many donors. Earlier analysis looked at TCR beta V segments, and most were productive about 90% or about 30% of the time.

This CDR3 has 15 amino acids. Germline V gene sequence: CDR1 MNHNS, CDR2 SASEGT. Trimming took 6 bases from V and 1 from J, leaving 13 bases between them. The PCR employed 60 Vbeta primers together with 13 Jbeta primers. Libraries were prepared by immunoSEQ multiplex PCR; TCRdb keeps only in-frame clonotypes and omits some of them. The sample shows 80,000 or so clones, 70% to 85% of them seen only once. A remark on this clone: Its antigen is not identified.

The origin of this receptor is a woman aged 40-49 years in good health and CMV-seronegative. The V and J genes are TRBV6-1 and TRBJ2-1; D perhaps matches TRBD2 (6 bases). The sequenced sample was PBMCs. For the CDR3, the DNA is TGTGCCAGCAGGGTTAGCGGCCAATCCTACAATGAGCAGTTCTTC. Its translation is CASRVSGQSYNEQFF.